The 21 T cell receptor beta chains below were found in one sample sequenced in a study of tumor-infiltrating lymphocytes in localized non-small cell lung cancer. Sequenced by immunoSEQ multiplex PCR; TCRdb stores in-frame clones only, minus some. The sample carries fewer than 7,500 clones, 61% recorded once. Source material: lung tumor tissue. These receptors were taken from a human donor with non-small cell lung cancer.

This clone is large by share. The CDR3, as DNA: TGTGCCAGCAGCCCGGACCGGGTAGTCCACGAGCAGTACTTC. Residues: CASSPDRVVHEQYF. This rearrangement joins TRBV7-2 to TRBJ2-7; D ambiguous. CDR3 length: 14 residues. V lost 5 bases and J 5 bases, leaving 16 bases between the germline ends. CDR1 and CDR2 (germline): SGHTA, FQGNSA.

V usage is TRBV6-1 and J usage is TRBJ2-1; the match to TRBD2 covers 8 bases. The germline V gene has CDR1 MNHNS and CDR2 SASEGT. The CDR3 consists of 16 residues. The V segment lost 4 bases and the J segment 3 bases; nucleotides outside the gene matches: 8. The chain's CDR3 is CASSGGASGYYNEQFF. The CDR3 nucleotides are TGTGCCAGCAGTGGGGGCGCTAGCGGGTACTACAATGAGCAGTTCTTC.

This clone was counted a single time. This chain uses TRBV4-1 with TRBJ2-1; 8 positions agree with TRBD2. J lost 4 bases, V lost 0 bases, and 5 bases had no gene match. CDR3 length equals 16 residues. The germline V gene has CDR1 MGHRA and CDR2 YSYEKL. In DNA form, the CDR3 reads TGCGCCAGCAGCCAAGACATCGGGGGGGTTTACAATGAGCAGTTCTTC. It codes for CASSQDIGGVYNEQFF.

This chain joins TRBV10-3 and TRBJ2-1; 10 bases are a match to TRBD2. V shed 4 bases and J 7 bases; nucleotides not matched to a gene: 7. The germline CDR1 and CDR2 sequences are ENHRY and SYGVKD. This CDR3 region has 15 residues. CDR3 sequence reads: CAISGASGGWNEQFF. In DNA form, the CDR3 reads TGTGCCATCAGTGGAGCTAGCGGGGGATGGAATGAGCAGTTCTTC.

This chain connects TRBV7-9 to TRBJ2-2; D is ambiguous. The germline gives CDR1 SEHNR, CDR2 FQNEAQ (reference sequence). V was clipped by 3 bases and J by 4 bases, with 3 bases between them. The CDR3 spans 12 residues. This chain's CDR3 is CASSFSTGELFF. The CDR3 DNA reads TGTGCCAGCAGCTTCTCCACCGGGGAGCTGTTTTTT.

This clone is labeled as large. The V and J genes are TRBV7-2 and TRBJ2-7; D might be TRBD1 (6 bases). The V end lost 2 bases, the J end lost 6 bases, and 17 bases lay between the germline ends. CDR3 length: 15 amino acids. CDR1 is SGHTA, CDR2 FQGNSA, per germline. CDR3 DNA sequence: TGTGCCAGCAGCTTATCTCAACAGGGATGGCGCGAGCAGTACTTC. It translates to CASSLSQQGWREQYF.

This clone was recorded a few times. The CDR3 nucleotides are TGCGCCAGCAGCTGGAGGCGAGGGGTCTATGGCTACACCTTC. Its translation: CASSWRRGVYGYTF. This rearrangement joins TRBV5-1 to TRBJ1-2, with D possibly being TRBD1 (5 bases). CDR1 SGHRS and CDR2 YFSETQ come from the germline V gene. The length of the CDR3 is 14 residues. V lost 3 bases to trimming and J lost 4 bases, with 13 bases between them.

V gene TRBV6-5 combines with J gene TRBJ2-2, with D unclear. Trimming took 4 bases from V and 5 from J, leaving 11 bases between them. This CDR3 has 14 amino acids. CDR1 and CDR2 from the germline V gene are MNHEY and SVGAGI. The CDR3 DNA is TGTGCCAGCAGTTCGCTCCCAGTGACCGGGGAGCTGTTTTTT. Amino acid sequence: CASSSLPVTGELFF.

The table lists this clone with a count of one. V is TRBV6-1 and J is TRBJ2-5; TRBD2 matches 11 bases. The CDR3 extends over 13 amino acids. Germline trimming cut 6 bases from V and 5 bases from J; bases unmatched to any gene: 2. Germline V gene data show CDR1 as MNHNS and CDR2 as SASEGT. CDR3 in amino acids: CASRGTSGETQYF. In nucleotides, the CDR3 is TGTGCCAGCAGAGGGACTAGCGGCGAGACCCAGTACTTC.

The genes are TRBV10-3 and TRBJ1-1; D possibly corresponds to TRBD1 (5 bases). V was pared by 4 bases and J by 3 bases, with 15 bases between. This CDR3 is built from 15 residues. Germline V gene data show CDR1 as ENHRY and CDR2 as SYGVKD. CDR3 coding DNA: TGTGCCATCAGTGGGGGCGGCAGGTCGGACACTGAAGCTTTCTTT. This codes for CAISGGGRSDTEAFF.

This chain uses TRBV7-2 with TRBJ2-3; TRBD2 aligns across 8 bases. The CDR3 loop spans 15 amino acids. V lost 3 bases, J lost 0 bases, and 2 bases stayed unmatched. In germline, CDR1 is SGHTA, CDR2 FQGNSA. CDR3 region: CASSFAGGSTDTQYF. The CDR3 nucleotides are TGTGCCAGCAGCTTCGCGGGGGGAAGCACAGATACGCAGTATTTT.

This clone showed up just a few times. This sequence joins TRBV14 and TRBJ2-3; 10 bases match TRBD2. The J segment lost 0 bases and the V segment lost 0 bases, leaving 12 bases of the junction unmatched. Looked up from germline, CDR1 is SGHDN and CDR2 is FVKESK. The CDR3 contains 20 residues. This CDR3 reads CASSQDSGTSVYSSTDTQYF. CDR3 in DNA: TGTGCCAGCAGCCAAGATTCCGGGACTAGCGTATATTCTAGCACAGATACGCAGTATTTT.

This chain uses TRBV6-4 with TRBJ2-1; 11 bases are shared with TRBD2. The CDR3 has 16 amino acids. Germline V CDR1 and CDR2: MRHNA, SNTAGT. With 2 bases clipped from V and 4 bases from J, the junction kept 4 bases outside the gene matches. CDR3 in amino acids: CASSDQASGGYNEQFF. The DNA of the CDR3 is TGTGCCAGCAGTGACCAAGCTAGCGGGGGGTACAATGAGCAGTTCTTC.

The CDR3 here is CASSSHRGGMKTQYF. In DNA, the CDR3 is TGTGCCAGCAGCTCCCACAGGGGAGGAATGAAGACCCAGTACTTC. V gene TRBV7-2 combines with J gene TRBJ2-5; D is perhaps TRBD1 (7 bases). The CDR3 is made up of 15 amino acids. V was shortened by 4 bases and J by 6 bases, with 18 bases between the two germline ends. Germline V lookup: CDR1 SGHTA, CDR2 FQGNSA.

The chain is built from TRBV29-1 and TRBJ2-4; the D call may be TRBD1 or TRBD2 (6 bases each). The CDR3 totals 14 residues. Germline CDR1 reads SQVTM; CDR2 reads ANQGSEA. The CDR3 spells CSAEGGSNKNIQYF. CDR3 in DNA: TGCAGTGCCGAGGGGGGTAGTAACAAAAACATTCAGTACTTC.

The table lists this clone with a few counts. The chain couples TRBV7-6 to TRBJ2-1; 8 bases fit TRBD2. The CDR3 extends over 16 amino acids. The V gene end was trimmed by 5 bases and the J gene end by 3 bases; junction bases not matched to a gene: 9. Per the germline V gene, CDR1 is SGHVS and CDR2 is FNYEAQ. For the CDR3, the DNA is TGTGCCAGCAGCCCTCTTCCGGGGGGGCTCTACAATGAGCAGTTCTTC. It translates to CASSPLPGGLYNEQFF.

This clone appeared a few times. The V gene is TRBV5-4, the J gene TRBJ1-2; 7 nucleotides align to TRBD1. Losses at the gene ends were 6 bases for V and 2 bases for J; bases not matched to a gene: 7. The CDR3 length is 14 residues. Per germline, CDR1 SGHNT and CDR2 YYREEE (reference sequence). The CDR3 is CASTTRQGNYGYTF. CDR3 DNA sequence: TGTGCCAGCACCACACGACAGGGCAACTATGGCTACACCTTC.

The chain employs TRBV11-2 and TRBJ2-1; 8 nucleotides agree with TRBD1. The CDR3 consists of 15 residues. CDR1 and CDR2 from the germline V gene are SGHAT and FQNNGV. With 4 bases clipped from V and 2 bases from J, the junction kept 4 bases outside the gene matches. DNA for the CDR3: TGTGCCAGCAGCTCGGACAGGGCCACCTACAATGAGCAGTTCTTC. It translates to CASSSDRATYNEQFF.

This sequence joins TRBV5-4 and TRBJ2-7; D ambiguous. CDR1 and CDR2 (germline): SGHNT, YYREEE (reference sequence). The CDR3 is 13 amino acids. V dropped 1 base and J dropped 6 bases, with 11 bases sitting between them. The CDR3 coding sequence is TGTGCCAGCAGCTTGAATCCATGGGTCGAGCAGTACTTC. This codes for CASSLNPWVEQYF.

The V gene is TRBV5-1, the J gene TRBJ1-4; 8 nucleotides agree with TRBD1. This CDR3 has 16 amino acids. Germline V gene lookup returns CDR1 SGHRS and CDR2 YFSETQ. Losses at the gene ends were 0 bases for V and 3 bases for J; bases not matched to a gene: 4. The CDR3, as DNA: TGCGCCAGCAGCTTGGGACAGGGGTGGCCTAATGAAAAACTGTTTTTT. Translating gives CASSLGQGWPNEKLFF.

V usage is TRBV6-1 and J usage is TRBJ1-2; 8 bases fit TRBD1. CDR1 is MNHNS, CDR2 SASEGT, per germline. CDR3 length: 14 residues. V lost 7 bases, J lost 4 bases, and 8 bases stayed unmatched. CDR3 coding DNA: TGTGCCAGCACAGACAGGGGTTGGGTCTATGGCTACACCTTC. As protein: CASTDRGWVYGYTF.